Each of the 10 T cell receptor beta chains below was sequenced from the same sample in a study of control samples from healthy donors and cancer patients. The method was immunoSEQ multiplex PCR; TCRdb's version includes in-frame clones alone and lacks a portion of them. The sample shows approximately 230,000 clones, over 75% of them seen only once. Sequenced sample: PBMCs. These receptors were taken from a woman in her sixties or seventies with lung cancer.

V usage is TRBV11-2 and J usage is TRBJ2-5; D is unresolved. The germline V gene has CDR1 SGHAT and CDR2 FQNNGV. This CDR3 comprises 14 residues. Trimming cost V 3 bases and J 2 bases, with 10 bases left between them. The CDR3 reads CASSFGSLQETQYF. The CDR3 DNA sequence: TGTGCCAGCAGCTTTGGGTCGTTACAAGAGACCCAGTACTTC.

This clone was recorded once. The chain has TRBV5-4 and TRBJ2-1, with 13 positions matching TRBD2. V trimming: 4 bases; J trimming: 0 bases; junction bases outside the gene matches: 7. Germline V lookup: CDR1 SGHNT, CDR2 YYREEE (reference sequence). This CDR3 region has 18 residues. The DNA of the CDR3 is TGTGCCAGCAGCCCCGGGACTAGCGGGATTAGCTCCTACAATGAGCAGTTCTTC. Residues: CASSPGTSGISSYNEQFF. Looking up the rest from reference TRBV5-4 and TRBJ2-1 gives the full variable domain: ETGVTQSPTHLIKTRGQQVTLRCSSQSGHNTVSWYQQALGQGPQFIFQYYREEENGRGNFPPRFSGLQFPNYSSELNVNALELDDSALYLCASSPGTSGISSYNEQFFGPGTRLTVL.

This clone came up once. The chain joins TRBV7-9 to TRBJ2-1; D tentatively reads TRBD1 or TRBD2 (5 bases each). CDR1 SEHNR and CDR2 FQNEAQ come from the germline V gene (reference sequence). V lost 3 bases and J 8 bases, leaving 14 bases between the germline ends. The CDR3 is 14 amino acids. The CDR3 spells CASSFLPQGDEQFF. CDR3 DNA sequence: TGTGCCAGCAGCTTCCTGCCCCAGGGAGATGAGCAGTTCTTC. The full variable domain, rest sourced from reference TRBV7-9 and TRBJ2-1, is DTGVSQNPRHKITKRGQNVTFRCDPISEHNRLYWYRQTLGQGPEFLTYFQNEAQLEKSRLLSDRFSAERPKGSFSTLEIQRTEQGDSAMYLCASSFLPQGDEQFFGPGTRLTVL.

The chain combines TRBV5-1 with TRBJ1-1; D not certain. V lost 0 bases, J lost 5 bases, and 11 bases lay in between. The V gene's germline CDR1 is SGHRS and CDR2 YFSETQ. The CDR3 totals 14 residues. Here the CDR3 DNA reads TGCGCCAGCAGCTTGGAGTCGGGTGTAACTGAAGCTTTCTTT. It codes for CASSLESGVTEAFF.

The chain joins TRBV4-1 to TRBJ1-3; D gene uncertain. The CDR3 is made up of 18 amino acids. The germline V gene encodes CDR1 MGHRA and CDR2 YSYEKL. The germline V and J ends were trimmed by 3 bases and 0 bases, with 18 bases remaining between them. The CDR3 DNA follows: TGCGCCAGCAGCCAGATGGCTTTGATTGTAAACTCTGGAAACACCATATATTTT. Protein sequence: CASSQMALIVNSGNTIYF.

This sequence joins TRBV11-2 and TRBJ2-5, with D perhaps assigned TRBD1 or TRBD2 (5 bases each). The V gene's germline CDR1 is SGHAT and CDR2 FQNNGV. The CDR3 spans 15 residues. The V end was cut by 3 bases, the J end by 1 base, with 12 bases between. The chain's CDR3 is CASSFQTAAQETQYF. In nucleotides, the CDR3 is TGTGCCAGCAGCTTTCAGACAGCGGCCCAAGAGACCCAGTACTTC.

The genes are TRBV6-2 or TRBV6-3 and TRBJ1-1; no clear D. The CDR3 has 16 residues. The V gene's germline CDR1 is MNHEY and CDR2 SVGEGT. Trimming shortened V by 2 bases and J by 0 bases, and 13 bases separated the two germline ends. This chain's CDR3 is CASSYDPATMNTEAFF. The CDR3, as DNA: TGTGCCAGCAGTTACGACCCAGCTACCATGAACACTGAAGCTTTCTTT.

The gene calls are TRBV11-3 and TRBJ2-3, with D possibly TRBD1 on 6 matching bases. Per the germline V gene, CDR1 is SGHNT and CDR2 is YENEEA. CDR3 length: 15 residues. V dropped 3 bases and J dropped 5 bases, with 15 bases sitting between them. The DNA for the CDR3 is TGTGCCAGCAGCTTTATGGGGGCTAAGCAAGATACGCAGTATTTT. It specifies CASSFMGAKQDTQYF.

The CDR3 sequence: CASKDSGTGKETQYF. The CDR3 DNA follows: TGTGCCAGCAAGGACTCCGGGACAGGGAAGGAGACCCAGTACTTC. The chain uses TRBV6-5 and TRBJ2-5, with TRBD1 matching over 9 bases. The V gene's germline CDR1 is MNHEY and CDR2 SVGAGI. The CDR3 consists of 15 residues. V lost 7 bases and J lost 5; bases outside the gene matches: 11.

The V call is TRBV6-5, the J call TRBJ1-1, with TRBD1 as a possible D gene (6 bases). Germline V lookup: CDR1 MNHEY, CDR2 SVGAGI. The CDR3 loop spans 15 amino acids. Trimming removed 0 bases from V and 0 bases from J, with 8 bases in between. The CDR3 bases are TGTGCCAGCAGTTACTCGGGGGCCGTGAACACTGAAGCTTTCTTT. Encoded protein: CASSYSGAVNTEAFF.